This is a list of T cell receptor beta chains from one sample in a study of T cell responses to AZD1222 COVID-19 vaccine. Sequenced by immunoSEQ multiplex PCR; TCRdb stores in-frame clones only, minus some. This sample yields around 130,000 clones, of which over 85% are seen a single time; roughly 5.6% belongs to the top ten. This sample comprised peripheral blood, obtained on day 0 of AZD1222 vaccination. The receptor set was obtained from an adult in good health. The CDR3 runs from the conserved cysteine through the conserved F or W. The order of the fields is J gene, V gene, CDR3 protein.

J gene: TRBJ2-7; V gene: TRBV7-9; CDR3 protein: CASRHSGGPYEQYF
J gene: TRBJ2-5; V gene: TRBV6-2/TRBV6-3; CDR3 protein: CASSPSTLPSGTQYF
J gene: TRBJ2-7; V gene: TRBV4-1; CDR3 protein: CASSQDRQALNYEQYF
J gene: TRBJ2-1; V gene: TRBV7-3; CDR3 protein: CASSSGGHEQFF
J gene: TRBJ1-1; V gene: TRBV10-3; CDR3 protein: CAISDGQTNTEAFF
J gene: TRBJ2-5; V gene: TRBV7-8; CDR3 protein: CASSFGGRAQETQYF
J gene: TRBJ2-7; V gene: TRBV6-2/TRBV6-3; CDR3 protein: CASSQYYEQYF
J gene: TRBJ2-2; V gene: TRBV9; CDR3 protein: CASSLRTGEGIPGELFF
J gene: TRBJ2-7; V gene: TRBV13; CDR3 protein: CASSLISLAGGIYEQYF
J gene: TRBJ1-6; V gene: TRBV6-4; CDR3 protein: CASSGGDRDSPLHF
J gene: TRBJ2-1; V gene: TRBV19; CDR3 protein: CASSPGQLSSYNEQFF
J gene: TRBJ1-3; V gene: TRBV5-1; CDR3 protein: CASSLRQGGEVNTIYF
J gene: TRBJ1-2; V gene: TRBV12-3/TRBV12-4; CDR3 protein: CASSSLDLYGYTF
J gene: TRBJ1-4; V gene: TRBV5-4; CDR3 protein: CASSLSPTGGEKLFF
J gene: TRBJ2-7; V gene: TRBV6-5; CDR3 protein: CASSYGRQGGSEQYF
J gene: TRBJ2-1; V gene: TRBV27; CDR3 protein: CASSLKSPGQKFYNEQFF
J gene: TRBJ1-1; V gene: TRBV20-1; CDR3 protein: CSAANTEAFF
J gene: TRBJ1-4; V gene: TRBV28; CDR3 protein: CASSFTGREKLFF
J gene: TRBJ2-7; V gene: TRBV30; CDR3 protein: CAWSPDPGYEQYF
J gene: TRBJ2-5; V gene: TRBV18; CDR3 protein: CASSPPIGVETQYF
J gene: TRBJ2-7; V gene: TRBV11-2; CDR3 protein: CASSYGRSEYEQYF
J gene: TRBJ2-7; V gene: TRBV4-3; CDR3 protein: CASSQEWGTSGAYEQYF
J gene: TRBJ2-7; V gene: TRBV27; CDR3 protein: CASSGGAGVYEQYF
J gene: TRBJ1-5; V gene: TRBV19; CDR3 protein: CASSPKPAQPQHF
J gene: TRBJ1-2; V gene: TRBV30; CDR3 protein: CAWIGGVYGYTF
J gene: TRBJ2-2; V gene: TRBV11-2; CDR3 protein: CASSHARGLAGDGGELFF
J gene: TRBJ2-7; V gene: TRBV7-9; CDR3 protein: CASSGPGRRYEQYF
J gene: TRBJ2-5; V gene: TRBV4-2; CDR3 protein: CASSQVSRGSGETQYF
J gene: TRBJ2-1; V gene: TRBV7-2; CDR3 protein: CASSLDGLAGENEQFF
J gene: TRBJ2-7; V gene: TRBV30; CDR3 protein: CACSRVLSRNEQYF
J gene: TRBJ2-7; V gene: TRBV5-1; CDR3 protein: CASSLFFGPYEQYF
J gene: TRBJ2-2; V gene: TRBV6-1; CDR3 protein: CASSEGEFDTGELFF
J gene: TRBJ2-3; V gene: TRBV19; CDR3 protein: CASAPLAGTDTQYF
J gene: TRBJ1-1; V gene: TRBV11-2; CDR3 protein: CASSPGQGAKEAFF
J gene: TRBJ2-2; V gene: TRBV10-3; CDR3 protein: CAIRGQENTGELFF
J gene: TRBJ1-3; V gene: TRBV18; CDR3 protein: CASHRTQTSGNTIYF
J gene: TRBJ2-3; V gene: TRBV27; CDR3 protein: CASSLRQGGADTQYF
J gene: TRBJ2-2; V gene: TRBV7-3; CDR3 protein: CASSSLGYTGELFF
J gene: TRBJ2-7; V gene: TRBV18; CDR3 protein: CASSPLGTVGDEQYF
J gene: TRBJ1-1; V gene: TRBV7-8; CDR3 protein: CASSKQGWTEAFF
J gene: TRBJ1-1; V gene: TRBV5-1; CDR3 protein: CASAKTERGKQGASTEAFF
J gene: TRBJ1-6; V gene: TRBV12-3/TRBV12-4; CDR3 protein: CASSRDRVAPLHF
J gene: TRBJ2-7; V gene: TRBV3-1/TRBV3-2; CDR3 protein: CASSQLSGDEQYF
J gene: TRBJ1-6; V gene: TRBV7-6; CDR3 protein: CASSLANVPNSPLHF
J gene: TRBJ2-7; V gene: TRBV3-1/TRBV3-2; CDR3 protein: CASSQDPGVGEQYF
J gene: TRBJ2-7; V gene: TRBV5-1; CDR3 protein: CASSLGGLGPYEQYF
J gene: TRBJ2-1; V gene: TRBV3-1/TRBV3-2; CDR3 protein: CASSQDGSASGGLYNEQFF
J gene: TRBJ1-2; V gene: TRBV2; CDR3 protein: CASSEAWQGAYGYTF
J gene: TRBJ1-6; V gene: TRBV28; CDR3 protein: CASSSYPTGAGSPLHF
J gene: TRBJ1-1; V gene: TRBV7-3; CDR3 protein: CASSLAGSRTEAFF